The 20 T cell receptor beta chains in this list originate from one sample, sequenced in a study of shared clonotypes between healthy human individuals. Measured with immunoSEQ multiplex PCR; TCRdb has only the in-frame clones, and not every one. The sample lists approximately 1,000,000 clones; approximately 77% were seen once. The material sequenced was memory CD4+ T cells from PBMCs. The subset: CD45RA-negative fraction. Receptors originate from a man younger than 35 in good health. Some clones in this sample may be carry-over from other donors' samples.

In regard to this clone: Other DNA sequences from this sample encode an identical CDR3 as well. The chain links TRBV30 to TRBJ2-5, with 8 nucleotides matching TRBD2. The CDR3 length is 13 residues. V was pared by 5 bases and J by 5 bases, with 7 bases of the junction left unmatched. Looked up from germline, CDR1 is GTSNPN and CDR2 is SVGIG (reference sequence). CDR3 DNA: TGTGCCTGGTCACTTACGGGGGGGGAGACCCAGTACTTC. It codes for CAWSLTGGETQYF.

The rearrangement links TRBV5-8 to TRBJ1-5; no firm D call. Germline loops: CDR1 SGHTS, CDR2 YDEGEE. V lost 1 base to trimming and J lost 3 bases, with 5 bases between them. The CDR3 is made up of 13 amino acids. This CDR3 is CASSLRANQPQHF. DNA of the CDR3: TGTGCCAGCAGCTTGAGGGCCAATCAGCCCCAGCATTTT.

The CDR3 spells CASSPRFDTQYF. In nucleotides, the CDR3 is TGTGCCAGCTCACCCCGCTTTGATACGCAGTATTTT. V usage is TRBV18 and J usage is TRBJ2-3; D not resolved. The CDR3 loop spans 12 amino acids. CDR1 and CDR2 (germline): KGHSH, LQKENI. V shed 3 bases and J shed 6 bases, with 7 bases lying between them.

Comment on this clone: This same CDR3 is encoded by further DNA sequences in the sample. In DNA form, the CDR3 reads TGCGCCAGCAGCTTGGTGGGATCCGGGGAGCTGTTTTTT. Translating it yields CASSLVGSGELFF. The rearrangement links TRBV5-1 to TRBJ2-2; D call uncertain. This CDR3 region has 13 residues. The V and J ends lost 0 bases and 6 bases respectively, with 6 bases between them. Germline assignment: CDR1 SGHRS and CDR2 YFSETQ.

Concerning this clone: The sample holds other DNA sequences that translate to the same CDR3. This chain uses TRBV5-6 with TRBJ1-1; no definite D call. The CDR3 runs to 13 residues. Trimming took off 0 bases at V and 1 base at J, with 4 bases between the two ends. Germline assignment: CDR1 SGHDT and CDR2 YYEEEE. This CDR3 reads CASSLGRNTEAFF. As DNA, the CDR3 is TGTGCCAGCAGCTTGGGACGGAACACTGAAGCTTTCTTT.

CDR3 protein: CASSESRSSYNEQFF. In DNA, the CDR3 is TGTGCCAGCAGTGAGAGTCGCAGCTCCTACAATGAGCAGTTCTTC. V and J are TRBV2 and TRBJ2-1, with D unclear. Germline lookup yields CDR1 SNHLY and CDR2 FYNNEI. Trimming cost V 3 bases and J 0 bases, with 9 bases left between them. This CDR3 is 15 amino acids long.

The rearrangement uses TRBV7-9 and TRBJ1-2; D might be TRBD1 (6 bases). The CDR3 has 15 residues. The germline V gene has CDR1 SEHNR and CDR2 FQNEAQ (reference sequence). Trimming shortened V by 5 bases and J by 0 bases, and 13 bases separated the two germline ends. In DNA, the CDR3 is TGTGCCAGCAGCGGGGGGCGGGCTCCTAACTATGGCTACACCTTC. It is translated as CASSGGRAPNYGYTF.

J is TRBJ1-1 and V is TRBV10-3, with 8 bases identical to TRBD1. Trimming took 6 bases from V and 5 from J; bases not matched to a gene: 8. The germline gives CDR1 ENHRY, CDR2 SYGVKD. This CDR3 has 14 amino acids. For the CDR3, the DNA is TGTGCCATCAGGGGGACAGGTGGAGAGACTGAAGCTTTCTTT. It yields the protein CAIRGTGGETEAFF.

This rearrangement joins TRBV2 to TRBJ1-4, with 9 bases that match TRBD1. The ends lost 6 bases at V and 5 bases at J; junction bases unmatched: 7. The CDR3 length is 15 residues. Germline-derived CDR1 and CDR2 are SNHLY and FYNNEI. The CDR3 is CASRARGQGNEKLFF. The DNA of the CDR3 is TGTGCCAGCAGGGCAAGGGGACAGGGAAATGAAAAACTGTTTTTT. Full variable domain (missing parts from reference TRBV2 and TRBJ1-4): EPEVTQTPSHQVTQMGQEVILRCVPISNHLYFYWYRQILGQKVEFLVSFYNNEISEKSEIFDDQFSVERPDGSNFTLKIRSTKLEDSAMYFCASRARGQGNEKLFFGSGTQLSVL.

The rearrangement uses TRBV7-9 and TRBJ1-1; a weak D match, TRBD1 (6 bases). Trimming stripped 7 bases from V and 1 base from J, with 16 bases between. CDR1 and CDR2 from the germline V gene are SEHNR and FQNEAQ (reference sequence). The CDR3 sequence is 15 residues long. The CDR3 is CASIRGGHTNTEAFF. CDR3 nucleotides: TGTGCCAGCATCCGAGGGGGACACACGAACACTGAAGCTTTCTTT.

This clone was seen only once. The V and J genes are TRBV9 and TRBJ2-2; 7 bases fit TRBD1. The CDR3 loop spans 14 amino acids. Germline V gene data show CDR1 as SGDLS and CDR2 as YYNGEE. Losses at the gene ends were 3 bases for V and 6 bases for J; bases not matched to a gene: 5. CDR3 in DNA: TGTGCCAGCAGCGCATGGACAGGTTCCGGGGAGCTGTTTTTT. Translated: CASSAWTGSGELFF.

This clone was seen a handful of times. J is TRBJ2-7 and V is TRBV7-2; maybe TRBD2 (5 bases). Germline V lookup: CDR1 SGHTA, CDR2 FQGNSA. The CDR3 is 14 residues long. Trimming removed 4 bases at V and 4 bases at J, with 14 bases between. CDR3 in DNA: TGTGCCAGCAGCTCCTCGAGGGCGGTATACGAGCAGTACTTC. This gives the protein CASSSSRAVYEQYF.

The rearrangement links TRBV5-1 to TRBJ1-1; D is perhaps TRBD1 (5 bases). CDR1 and CDR2 (germline): SGHRS, YFSETQ. The germline V and J ends were trimmed by 0 bases and 3 bases, with 9 bases remaining between them. The CDR3 spans 14 residues. The CDR3 spells CASSLARADTEAFF. CDR3 nucleotide sequence: TGCGCCAGCAGCTTGGCCAGGGCGGACACTGAAGCTTTCTTT.

The chain couples TRBV5-1 to TRBJ1-5; D gene ambiguous. Germline assignment: CDR1 SGHRS and CDR2 YFSETQ. The ends were cut back, 1 base at V and 3 bases at J, with 11 bases in the middle. The CDR3 has 15 residues. The CDR3 DNA reads as TGCGCCAGCAGCTTGAGAGGCACTTCCAATCAGCCCCAGCATTTT. Translated, it gives CASSLRGTSNQPQHF.

The genes are TRBV6-5 and TRBJ1-1, with D tentatively TRBD1 (5 bases). The CDR3 extends over 15 amino acids. Looked up from germline, CDR1 is MNHEY and CDR2 is SVGAGI. V was trimmed by 1 base and J by 6 bases, leaving 15 bases between them. The CDR3 region has the DNA TGTGCCAGCAGTTACTTAAACAGGCGGGGCTCTGAAGCTTTCTTT. Its protein is CASSYLNRRGSEAFF.

This rearrangement joins TRBV19 to TRBJ2-5; no clear D gene. The germline V and J ends were trimmed by 6 bases and 7 bases, with 18 bases remaining between them. The CDR3 sequence is 14 residues long. Germline lookup yields CDR1 LNHDA and CDR2 SQIVND (reference sequence). The CDR3 loop is CASSLEGRVGTQYF. CDR3 DNA: TGTGCCAGTAGCCTCGAAGGTCGCGTTGGGACCCAGTACTTC.

For this clone: This sample also contains other DNA sequences that code for the same CDR3. The chain links TRBV18 to TRBJ1-2; D gene ambiguous. The germline CDR1 and CDR2 sequences are KGHSH and LQKENI. Trimming removed 6 bases from V and 0 bases from J, with 5 bases in between. The CDR3 length is 12 residues. As DNA, the CDR3 is TGTGCCAGCTCTCGGGCTAACTATGGCTACACCTTC. Translation: CASSRANYGYTF. The entire variable domain, with the rest obtained from reference TRBV18 and TRBJ1-2, is as follows: NAGVMQNPRHLVRRRGQEARLRCSPMKGHSHVYWYRQLPEEGLKFMVYLQKENIIDESGMPKERFSAEFPKEGPSILRIQQVVRGDSAAYFCASSRANYGYTFGSGTRLTVV.

The rearrangement joins TRBV7-9 to TRBJ2-7, with 13 bases aligning to TRBD2. The CDR3 covers 14 residues. CDR1 and CDR2 from the germline V gene are SEHNR and FQNEAQ (reference sequence). V lost 5 bases, J lost 7 bases, and 5 bases stayed unmatched. This chain's CDR3 is CASSPQGLAGEQYF. In DNA form, the CDR3 reads TGTGCCAGCAGCCCCCAGGGACTAGCGGGGGAGCAGTACTTC.

This clone has ten or more counts. V is TRBV29-1 and J is TRBJ2-7, with 9 bases that match TRBD1. The CDR3 consists of 13 residues. In germline, CDR1 is SQVTM, CDR2 ANQGSEA. Trimming at V came to 5 bases and at J to 3 bases, leaving 5 bases not matched to a gene. The CDR3 sequence is CSVWSGQGYEQYF. The CDR3 coding sequence is TGCAGCGTTTGGTCGGGACAGGGCTACGAGCAGTACTTC.

The chain is built from TRBV2 and TRBJ2-3, with 10 positions matching TRBD1. Per the germline V gene, CDR1 is SNHLY and CDR2 is FYNNEI. Losses at the gene ends were 6 bases for V and 1 base for J; bases not matched to a gene: 4. This CDR3 region has 15 residues. CDR3 amino acids: CASRMDRGGTDTQYF. The CDR3 region has the DNA TGTGCCAGCAGGATGGACAGGGGGGGCACAGATACGCAGTATTTT.